Listed below are T cell receptor beta chains from one sample, sequenced in a study of OX40 agonist ivuxolimab in advanced cancers. TCRdb keeps only in-frame clones here, not all; method: immunoSEQ multiplex PCR. This sample carries fewer than 20,000 clones, roughly 87% of them seen once, and the ten largest clones take 25%. Sequencing used CD4+ or CD8+ T cells sorted from blood, obtained in a trial of the OX40 agonist ivuxolimab. These receptors were taken from an adult with an advanced solid tumor such as melanoma, head and neck, liver or kidney cancer. Both conserved end residues are part of each CDR3. D genes are given only for firm matches. Only some rows state a clone size, as once, few, many or a class for expanded clones.

j_call: TRBJ1-2; clone_size: .; v_call: TRBV19; d_call: .; cdr3_nt: TGTGCCAGTAGTATTGGGTCAGACGGCTATGGCTACACCTTC; cdr3_aa: CASSIGSDGYGYTF
j_call: TRBJ1-1; clone_size: .; v_call: TRBV5-1; d_call: .; cdr3_nt: TGCGCCAGCAGCTCGTACACGGGAGCGAACACTGAAGCTTTCTTT; cdr3_aa: CASSSYTGANTEAFF
j_call: TRBJ1-1; clone_size: .; v_call: TRBV11-2; d_call: .; cdr3_nt: TGTGCCAGCAGCTTAGCACAGGGTAGTACTGAAGCTTTCTTT; cdr3_aa: CASSLAQGSTEAFF
j_call: TRBJ2-5; clone_size: .; v_call: TRBV14; d_call: TRBD1; cdr3_nt: TGTGCCAGCAGCCGAAACAGGGGTGTTAGGGAGACCCAGTACTTC; cdr3_aa: CASSRNRGVRETQYF
j_call: TRBJ1-1; clone_size: .; v_call: TRBV29-1; d_call: TRBD1; cdr3_nt: TGCAGCGCGCGAGGGACAGGGGGTCGGGTGAGCACTGAAGCTTTCTTT; cdr3_aa: CSARGTGGRVSTEAFF
j_call: TRBJ1-1; clone_size: .; v_call: TRBV19; d_call: TRBD1; cdr3_nt: TGTGCCAGTAGGCCTCAGGGGGTGGGGAACACTGAAGCTTTCTTT; cdr3_aa: CASRPQGVGNTEAFF
j_call: TRBJ2-2; clone_size: few; v_call: TRBV6-5; d_call: .; cdr3_nt: TGTGCCAGCAGTTACTCGGGGTCAGGGCTAACCGGGGAGCTGTTTTTT; cdr3_aa: CASSYSGSGLTGELFF
j_call: TRBJ1-1; clone_size: .; v_call: TRBV7-9; d_call: .; cdr3_nt: TGTGCCAGCAGCTTAATTCGGGACGGGGAGGACACTGAAGCTTTCTTT; cdr3_aa: CASSLIRDGEDTEAFF
j_call: TRBJ2-1; clone_size: .; v_call: TRBV10-1; d_call: .; cdr3_nt: TGCGCCAGCAGTCCCGGTAGCTCCTACAATGAGCAGTTCTTC; cdr3_aa: CASSPGSSYNEQFF
j_call: TRBJ2-1; clone_size: once; v_call: TRBV7-8; d_call: TRBD1; cdr3_nt: TGTGCCAGCAGCCATTCGCCGGGACAGGGGTACAATGAGCAGTTCTTC; cdr3_aa: CASSHSPGQGYNEQFF
j_call: TRBJ2-7; clone_size: .; v_call: TRBV9; d_call: .; cdr3_nt: TGTGCCAGCAGCGTAGCTATTTTGGGGGAGCAGTACTTC; cdr3_aa: CASSVAILGEQYF
j_call: TRBJ1-2; clone_size: .; v_call: TRBV5-6; d_call: .; cdr3_nt: TGTGCCAGCAGCTTTGGTCTGGGGTCCGATGGCTACACCTTC; cdr3_aa: CASSFGLGSDGYTF
j_call: TRBJ1-2; clone_size: .; v_call: TRBV2; d_call: TRBD1; cdr3_nt: TGTGCCAGCAAAGCCGACAGGGGGCTCTCCTATGGCTACACCTTC; cdr3_aa: CASKADRGLSYGYTF
j_call: TRBJ2-2; clone_size: few; v_call: TRBV6-5; d_call: .; cdr3_nt: TGTGCCAGCAGTTTAGGGGGGCCCCCCTCCGCCGGGGAGCTGTTTTTT; cdr3_aa: CASSLGGPPSAGELFF
j_call: TRBJ2-2; clone_size: .; v_call: TRBV29-1; d_call: .; cdr3_nt: TGCAGCGTTGTTTGGGATTGGGGGGTACACACCGGGGAGCTGTTTTTT; cdr3_aa: CSVVWDWGVHTGELFF
j_call: TRBJ1-1; clone_size: .; v_call: TRBV27; d_call: TRBD1; cdr3_nt: TGTGCCAGCAGTTTAACAGGGGGCGCAGGTACTGAAGCTTTCTTT; cdr3_aa: CASSLTGGAGTEAFF
j_call: TRBJ1-1; clone_size: .; v_call: TRBV19; d_call: .; cdr3_nt: TGTGCCAGTAGTTTGACAGGTGGGGGCACTGAAGCTTTCTTT; cdr3_aa: CASSLTGGGTEAFF
j_call: TRBJ1-1; clone_size: .; v_call: TRBV5-6; d_call: .; cdr3_nt: TGTGCCAGCAGCTTTGGGGTCGGTAGCGCTGAAGCTTTCTTT; cdr3_aa: CASSFGVGSAEAFF
j_call: TRBJ2-3; clone_size: .; v_call: TRBV5-6; d_call: TRBD2; cdr3_nt: TGTGCCAGCAGCTCACTGGGCGGGGGGCCTAGCACAGATACGCAGTATTTT; cdr3_aa: CASSSLGGGPSTDTQYF
j_call: TRBJ1-5; clone_size: few; v_call: TRBV7-9; d_call: .; cdr3_nt: TGTGCCAGCAGCTTAGGAAATCAGCCCCAGCATTTT; cdr3_aa: CASSLGNQPQHF
j_call: TRBJ2-3; clone_size: .; v_call: TRBV5-6; d_call: TRBD2; cdr3_nt: TGTGCCAGCAGCTTGGTAGCGGGGGAGAGCCCAGATACGCAGTATTTT; cdr3_aa: CASSLVAGESPDTQYF
j_call: TRBJ2-7; clone_size: .; v_call: TRBV12-1; d_call: .; cdr3_nt: TGTGCCGGGACAGGGGGCGGGGACGAGCAGTACTTC; cdr3_aa: CAGTGGGDEQYF
j_call: TRBJ2-7; clone_size: .; v_call: TRBV29-1; d_call: .; cdr3_nt: TGCAGCGTTCAAAACAGGGAGCCCTCCTACGAGCAGTACTTC; cdr3_aa: CSVQNREPSYEQYF
j_call: TRBJ2-3; clone_size: .; v_call: TRBV6-1; d_call: TRBD1; cdr3_nt: TGTGCCAGCAGTGAAGTGGGACAGGCCACAGATACGCAGTATTTT; cdr3_aa: CASSEVGQATDTQYF
j_call: TRBJ2-3; clone_size: .; v_call: TRBV27; d_call: .; cdr3_nt: TGTGCCAGCATGGCATGGCAGCGAGATACAGATACGCAGTATTTT; cdr3_aa: CASMAWQRDTDTQYF
j_call: TRBJ2-3; clone_size: .; v_call: TRBV13; d_call: .; cdr3_nt: TGTGCCAGCACCTTTGCGACAGATACGCAGTATTTT; cdr3_aa: CASTFATDTQYF
j_call: TRBJ1-2; clone_size: .; v_call: TRBV7-9; d_call: .; cdr3_nt: TGTGCCAGCAGCCCTGTTGGGCAGAACTATGGCTACACCTTC; cdr3_aa: CASSPVGQNYGYTF
j_call: TRBJ2-7; clone_size: .; v_call: TRBV19; d_call: TRBD1; cdr3_nt: TGTGCCAGTAGTATGACAGGGATCGACGAGCAGTACTTC; cdr3_aa: CASSMTGIDEQYF
j_call: TRBJ1-5; clone_size: .; v_call: TRBV7-9; d_call: .; cdr3_nt: TGTGCCAGCAGCTTAGAAGGGCCTCATCAGCCCCAGCATTTT; cdr3_aa: CASSLEGPHQPQHF
j_call: TRBJ2-2; clone_size: .; v_call: TRBV29-1; d_call: TRBD1; cdr3_nt: TGCAGCGTTACAACCCGGGACAGGGGGAACACCGGGGAGCTGTTTTTT; cdr3_aa: CSVTTRDRGNTGELFF
j_call: TRBJ1-6; clone_size: .; v_call: TRBV2; d_call: .; cdr3_nt: TGTGCCAGCAGTGCCGGGCCCAATTCACCCCTCCACTTT; cdr3_aa: CASSAGPNSPLHF
j_call: TRBJ2-2; clone_size: .; v_call: TRBV19; d_call: TRBD1; cdr3_nt: TGTGCCAGTAATAGTCGACGAACAGGGGACACCGGGGAGCTGTTTTTT; cdr3_aa: CASNSRRTGDTGELFF
j_call: TRBJ1-2; clone_size: .; v_call: TRBV4-2; d_call: .; cdr3_nt: TGTGCCAGCAGCCCAGAGACAGCTCCGCTGCCATCGCCCTTC; cdr3_aa: CASSPETAPLPSPF
j_call: TRBJ2-7; clone_size: .; v_call: TRBV6-1; d_call: .; cdr3_nt: TGTGCCAGCAGCCCCTCCTACGAGCAGTACTTC; cdr3_aa: CASSPSYEQYF
j_call: TRBJ2-7; clone_size: medium-sized; v_call: TRBV19; d_call: .; cdr3_nt: TGTGCCAGTAGTATAGATCCATCCAGACCTTACGAGCAGTACTTC; cdr3_aa: CASSIDPSRPYEQYF
j_call: TRBJ1-5; clone_size: .; v_call: TRBV6-5; d_call: .; cdr3_nt: TGTGCCAGCAGTGCCCTAGACAGTAGCAATCAGCCCCAGCATTTT; cdr3_aa: CASSALDSSNQPQHF
j_call: TRBJ2-7; clone_size: .; v_call: TRBV7-9; d_call: .; cdr3_nt: TGTGCCAGCAGCGCAACAGGTTCCTACGAGCAGTACTTC; cdr3_aa: CASSATGSYEQYF
j_call: TRBJ1-2; clone_size: .; v_call: TRBV1; d_call: .; cdr3_nt: TGCACCAGCAGCCAAGCATTGATTGACCAGAACAGGGGGCCCTATGGCTACACCTTC; cdr3_aa: CTSSQALIDQNRGPYGYTF
j_call: TRBJ1-5; clone_size: .; v_call: TRBV27; d_call: .; cdr3_nt: TGTGCCAGCAGTCCCTACAGTAGCAATCAGCCCCAGCATTTT; cdr3_aa: CASSPYSSNQPQHF
j_call: TRBJ2-5; clone_size: .; v_call: TRBV5-8; d_call: .; cdr3_nt: TGTGCCAGCAGCTTGTTAGTACTACAAGAGACCCAGTACTTC; cdr3_aa: CASSLLVLQETQYF
j_call: TRBJ2-1; clone_size: .; v_call: TRBV27; d_call: .; cdr3_nt: TGTGCCAGCAGTCCTGGGACAACCTACAATGAGCAGTTCTTC; cdr3_aa: CASSPGTTYNEQFF
j_call: TRBJ2-1; clone_size: .; v_call: TRBV11-2; d_call: TRBD1; cdr3_nt: TGTGCCAGCAGCTTAATAGTGACAGGGTTAAATGAGCAGTTCTTC; cdr3_aa: CASSLIVTGLNEQFF
j_call: TRBJ1-6; clone_size: .; v_call: TRBV11-1; d_call: .; cdr3_nt: TGTGCCAGCAGCCACCTGGACTCCAATTCACCCCTCCACTTT; cdr3_aa: CASSHLDSNSPLHF
j_call: TRBJ2-5; clone_size: .; v_call: TRBV10-1; d_call: .; cdr3_nt: TGCGCCAGCAGTGAGTCGGGGGGGCCCGGTGAGACCCAGTACTTC; cdr3_aa: CASSESGGPGETQYF
j_call: TRBJ1-1; clone_size: .; v_call: TRBV4-2; d_call: .; cdr3_nt: TGTGCCAGCAGCCAAGCAGGGTCGGTCACTGAAGCTTTCTTT; cdr3_aa: CASSQAGSVTEAFF
j_call: TRBJ1-1; clone_size: few; v_call: TRBV5-1; d_call: .; cdr3_nt: TGCGCCAGCAGCTCCTTAGGGGGTAACACTGAAGCTTTCTTT; cdr3_aa: CASSSLGGNTEAFF
j_call: TRBJ2-2; clone_size: .; v_call: TRBV6-1; d_call: .; cdr3_nt: TGTGCCAGCAGCCACGGGGCCAAACACACCGGGGAGCTGTTTTTT; cdr3_aa: CASSHGAKHTGELFF
j_call: TRBJ2-7; clone_size: .; v_call: TRBV5-6; d_call: .; cdr3_nt: TGTGCCAGCAGCGTTGAATGGACATCCAACTCCTACGAGCAGTACTTC; cdr3_aa: CASSVEWTSNSYEQYF
j_call: TRBJ2-1; clone_size: once; v_call: TRBV9; d_call: TRBD2; cdr3_nt: TGTGCCAGCAGCGAGGAGCTAGCGGGAACAAGCTCCTACAATGAGCAGTTCTTC; cdr3_aa: CASSEELAGTSSYNEQFF
j_call: TRBJ1-1; clone_size: .; v_call: TRBV9; d_call: .; cdr3_nt: TGTGCCAGCAGCCTCTCAACCCAGGACACTGAAGCTTTCTTT; cdr3_aa: CASSLSTQDTEAFF
j_call: TRBJ2-5; clone_size: .; v_call: TRBV7-2; d_call: TRBD1; cdr3_nt: TGTGCCAGCAGCTTAATCGGGACAGGGGGAGAGACCCAGTACTTC; cdr3_aa: CASSLIGTGGETQYF
j_call: TRBJ1-5; clone_size: .; v_call: TRBV6-6; d_call: .; cdr3_nt: TGTGCCAGCAGTAGGGGACTTATCCAGCCCCAGCATTTT; cdr3_aa: CASSRGLIQPQHF
j_call: TRBJ1-1; clone_size: .; v_call: TRBV13; d_call: .; cdr3_nt: TGTGCCAGCAGCTTGTCCGGCACTGAAGCTTTCTTT; cdr3_aa: CASSLSGTEAFF
j_call: TRBJ1-1; clone_size: .; v_call: TRBV9; d_call: TRBD1; cdr3_nt: TGTGCCAGCAGCGTAGGGACAGGGGCTGAAGCTTTCTTT; cdr3_aa: CASSVGTGAEAFF
j_call: TRBJ2-3; clone_size: .; v_call: TRBV2; d_call: .; cdr3_nt: TGTGCCAGCAGTGACCCTACGGACTCGGCAGATACGCAGTATTTT; cdr3_aa: CASSDPTDSADTQYF
j_call: TRBJ1-1; clone_size: .; v_call: TRBV9; d_call: TRBD1; cdr3_nt: TGTGCCAGCAGCGTAGAGTACAGGGGGGGTGAAGCTTTCTTT; cdr3_aa: CASSVEYRGGEAFF
j_call: TRBJ2-7; clone_size: .; v_call: TRBV15; d_call: .; cdr3_nt: TGTGCCACCAGCACCGAGCATTTTGACGAGCAGTACTTC; cdr3_aa: CATSTEHFDEQYF
j_call: TRBJ2-3; clone_size: .; v_call: TRBV7-6; d_call: .; cdr3_nt: TGTGCCAGCAGCTTTAGGTCGAGCACAGATACGCAGTATTTT; cdr3_aa: CASSFRSSTDTQYF
j_call: TRBJ1-3; clone_size: .; v_call: TRBV4-1; d_call: .; cdr3_nt: TGCGCCAGCAGCCACAAGCCCGGGACGGGGAGCGACACCATATATTTT; cdr3_aa: CASSHKPGTGSDTIYF
j_call: TRBJ2-7; clone_size: once; v_call: TRBV9; d_call: TRBD1; cdr3_nt: TGTGCCAGCAGCGTAGCTGGGACAGATCCTACCTACGAGCAGTACTTC; cdr3_aa: CASSVAGTDPTYEQYF